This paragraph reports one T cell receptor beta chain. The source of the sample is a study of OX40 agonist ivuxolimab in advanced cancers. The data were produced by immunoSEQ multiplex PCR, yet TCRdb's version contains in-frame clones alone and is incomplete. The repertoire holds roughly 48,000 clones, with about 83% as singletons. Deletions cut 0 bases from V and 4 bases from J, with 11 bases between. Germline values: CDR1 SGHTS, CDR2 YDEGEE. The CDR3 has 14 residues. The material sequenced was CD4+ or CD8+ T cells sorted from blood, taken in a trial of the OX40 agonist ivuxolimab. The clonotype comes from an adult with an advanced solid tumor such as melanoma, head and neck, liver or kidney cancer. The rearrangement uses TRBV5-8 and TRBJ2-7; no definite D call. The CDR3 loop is CASSLDGSRYEQYF. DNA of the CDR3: TGTGCCAGCAGCTTGGACGGCAGCAGGTACGAGCAGTACTTC. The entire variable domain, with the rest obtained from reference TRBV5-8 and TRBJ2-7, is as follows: EAGVTQSPTHLIKTRGQQATLRCSPISGHTSVYWYQQALGLGLQFLLWYDEGEERNRGNFPPRFSGRQFPNYSSELNVNALELEDSALYLCASSLDGSRYEQYFGPGTRLTVT.